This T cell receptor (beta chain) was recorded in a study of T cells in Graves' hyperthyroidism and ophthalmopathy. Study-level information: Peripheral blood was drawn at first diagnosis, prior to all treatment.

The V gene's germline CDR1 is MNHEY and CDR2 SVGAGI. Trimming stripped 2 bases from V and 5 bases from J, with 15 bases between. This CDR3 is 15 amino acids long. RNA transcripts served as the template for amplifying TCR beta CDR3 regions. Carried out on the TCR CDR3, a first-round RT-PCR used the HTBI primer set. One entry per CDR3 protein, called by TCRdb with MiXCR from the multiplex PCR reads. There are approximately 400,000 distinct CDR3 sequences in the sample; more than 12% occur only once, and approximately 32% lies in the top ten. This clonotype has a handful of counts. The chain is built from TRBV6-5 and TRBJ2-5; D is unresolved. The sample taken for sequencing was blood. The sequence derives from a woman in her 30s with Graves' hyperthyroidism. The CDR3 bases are TGTGCCAGCAGTTACGGGCCTCAGGAGAAGGAGACCCAGTACTTC. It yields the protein CASSYGPQEKETQYF.